This passage covers 5 T cell receptor beta chains from one sample sequenced in a study of blood T cell repertoires in COVID-19. The table came from immunoSEQ multiplex PCR; TCRdb's copy has only in-frame clones and leaves some out. The sample shows approximately 240,000 clones, 70% to 90% of them seen only once. Sequenced: peripheral blood. All receptors derive from a woman aged 40 to 50 who had recovered from COVID-19.

This chain connects TRBV7-9 to TRBJ1-2; 8 nucleotides agree with TRBD1. CDR1 SEHNR and CDR2 FQNEAQ come from the germline V gene (reference sequence). Losses at the gene ends were 4 bases for V and 2 bases for J; bases not matched to a gene: 12. The CDR3 sequence is 17 residues long. The CDR3 sequence is CASSSLSRDRTNYGYTF. In DNA, the CDR3 is TGTGCCAGCAGCTCGCTAAGTCGGGACAGGACGAACTATGGCTACACCTTC.

The gene calls are TRBV3-1 (or the pseudogene TRBV3-2) and TRBJ1-2; D unclear. Deletions cut 4 bases from V and 3 bases from J, with 18 bases between. The germline CDR1 and CDR2 sequences are LGHDT and YNNKEL (reference sequence). There are 16 residues in the CDR3. This CDR3 reads CASSRKLRTPDYGYTF. The CDR3 DNA is TGTGCCAGCAGCCGTAAGTTGAGAACTCCCGACTATGGCTACACCTTC.

The chain is built from TRBV28 and TRBJ2-7, with a weak D call TRBD2 (5 bases). Germline V CDR1 and CDR2: MDHEN, SYDVKM. V was trimmed by 3 bases and J by 2 bases, leaving 11 bases between them. The CDR3 has 14 residues. This CDR3 is CASSFSRAAYEQYF. As DNA, the CDR3 is TGTGCCAGCAGTTTTTCTAGAGCGGCCTACGAGCAGTACTTC.

The chain joins TRBV29-1 to TRBJ2-1; 8 bases line up with TRBD1. Trimming at V came to 3 bases and at J to 7 bases, leaving 2 bases not matched to a gene. Germline V gene lookup returns CDR1 SQVTM and CDR2 ANQGSEA. The CDR3 runs to 12 residues. CDR3 loop: CSVDTGGNEQFF. The CDR3 nucleotides are TGCAGCGTTGATACAGGGGGGAATGAGCAGTTCTTC.

The rearrangement joins TRBV7-2 to TRBJ2-7, with no clear D. Germline values: CDR1 SGHTA, CDR2 FQGNSA. This CDR3 has 14 amino acids. Trimming took 1 base from V and 2 from J, leaving 9 bases between them. DNA of the CDR3: TGTGCCAGCAGCTTAGGGGCCTCGACCTACGAGCAGTACTTC. As protein: CASSLGASTYEQYF.